The present T cell receptor (beta chain) was sequenced within a study of blood T cell repertoires in COVID-19 (dated by TCRdb to 2019 to 2021). For context, the study as a whole: Samples from collaborators originated in the United States, Italy and Spain and spanned both the acute and convalescent phases of COVID-19. Subjects who had been exposed to COVID-19, were actively infected with it, or had recovered from it provided the deeply sampled blood TCRbeta repertoires that made up the dataset. The repertoires were made available in a free public database intended to serve as a resource for research on the immune response to SARS-CoV-2. Where available, HLA class I and class II types were taken from metadata supplied by the sample provider and were not determined by assay-based typing. The material from the prospective study consisted of cDNA or gDNA derived from T cells, B-cell-depleted T cells, or PBMCs. The samples were drawn from the first 160 participants of the ongoing ImmuneRACE study and from some 1,300 subjects provided by 6 global collaborators. Nearly every sample came with metadata listing a de-identified subject ID, COVID-19 status, age in years and sex.

Cut back by 3 bases and 4 bases, the V and J ends lie 12 bases apart. The CDR3 spans 15 residues, from the cysteine through the phenylalanine. The kept DNA is CDR3 alone, 45 bases in frame from the first base. From the germline V gene (reference sequence), CDR1 is SEHNR and CDR2 is FQNEAQ. In the prospective study, participants were roughly 18 to 95 years old, resided in about two dozen geographic areas of the United States, and were enrolled through a virtual design. In the prospective study, cohorts were assigned on the basis of participant-reported clinical history obtained from a screening survey and a study questionnaire. Each participant in the prospective study had whole blood, serum and a nasopharyngeal or oropharyngeal swab collected by mobile phlebotomists. Participants in the prospective study had the option to provide additional blood draws and questionnaires over a roughly two-month period. Prospective study blood samples were shipped either frozen or at room temperature before DNA extraction.

As regards this clone: The antigen this receptor binds is unknown. Base qualities were left out, and no much larger clone turns up one base away.

TCRbeta CDR3 regions were amplified from genomic DNA by means of the immunoSEQ Assay, a bias-controlled multiplex PCR. The paper's processing steps were these. Nucleated cell counts per sample were estimated from amplification of reference gene primers within the assay. Sequence reads were collapsed and filtered to measure the absolute abundance of every unique TCRbeta CDR3 rearrangement. For each sample, productive Simpson clonality was calculated as the square root of Simpson's diversity index across productive rearrangements. TCRdb's version of the immuneACCESS table is confined to in-frame rearrangements and falls short of the full clone set. An unresolved V gene accounts for under half of the shortfall where checked; the remainder is of unknown origin. V, J and clone size are taken as reported in that table, and D and trimming were inferred from the DNA itself. This sample gives about 250,000 clones in total; around 90% of them show up just once. The ten largest clonotypes hold around 6% of the sample.

Points the paper makes about the study in general: How much clinical and demographic metadata was included differed by source and by participant, and the metadata was provided uncurated.

Specimen: PBMCs or T cells enriched from blood (not recorded which). The sequence was collected from a woman between 25 and 40 years old with acute COVID-19. This chain joins TRBV7-9 to TRBJ2-2; TRBD1 is perhaps the D gene, given 5 matching bases. The CDR3 protein: CASSLGPAPTGELFF. The DNA is as follows: TGTGCCAGCAGCTTGGGGCCAGCCCCCACCGGGGAGCTGTTTTTT. The full variable domain, with segments outside the CDR3 supplied by the reference TRBV7-9 and TRBJ2-2 proteins, appears as DTGVSQNPRHKITKRGQNVTFRCDPISEHNRLYWYRQTLGQGPEFLTYFQNEAQLEKSRLLSDRFSAERPKGSFSTLEIQRTEQGDSAMYLCASSLGPAPTGELFFGEGSRLTVL.